A selection of T cell receptor beta chains follows, all from one sample in a study of blood T cell repertoires in COVID-19. Here immunoSEQ multiplex PCR was the method, and the copy in TCRdb shows in-frame clones only, minus some. The profile covers some 38,000 clones, with just under 75% appearing a single time and 10% taken by the ten largest. Input material: peripheral blood. The receptor source for this set is a man between 65 and 85 years old with COVID-19, enrolled during active disease. The CDR3 runs from the conserved cysteine through the conserved F or W. D genes are given only for firm matches. Expanded clones get a size class; other rows say once, few or many, or leave the size out.

CASSQDASGGGTQYF | TGTGCCAGCAGCCAAGACGCTAGCGGGGGGGGTACGCAGTATTTT | TRBD2 | TRBJ2-3 | . | TRBV4-2
CASRQTSPDEQFF | TGTGCCAGCAGGCAAACTAGCCCCGATGAGCAGTTCTTC | . | TRBJ2-1 | . | TRBV5-4
CASSPTSHSTDTQYF | TGCGCCAGCAGTCCGACTAGCCATAGCACAGATACGCAGTATTTT | TRBD2 | TRBJ2-3 | once | TRBV5-1
CAIIGTSEGEQFF | TGTGCCATCATCGGGACTAGCGAGGGTGAGCAGTTCTTC | TRBD2 | TRBJ2-1 | . | TRBV10-3
CASSILGGWNQPQHF | TGTGCCAGCAGTATTCTTGGGGGCTGGAATCAGCCCCAGCATTTT | . | TRBJ1-5 | . | TRBV27
CASLGYTF | TGTGCCTCTTTAGGCTACACCTTC | . | TRBJ1-2 | . | TRBV27
CATHRGSNQPQHF | TGTGCCACCCACAGGGGGTCCAATCAGCCCCAGCATTTT | TRBD1 | TRBJ1-5 | . | TRBV6-5
CAISGGLSSYNEQFF | TGTGCCATCAGTGGCGGGCTGAGCTCCTACAATGAGCAGTTCTTC | . | TRBJ2-1 | . | TRBV10-3
CASSWAETQYF | TGTGCCAGCAGTTGGGCTGAGACCCAGTACTTC | . | TRBJ2-5 | . | TRBV12-3/TRBV12-4
CASSRLTGVNTEAFF | TGTGCCAGCAGTCGCTTAACAGGGGTGAACACTGAAGCTTTCTTT | TRBD1 | TRBJ1-1 | few | TRBV28
CASSLAGGNTEAFF | TGTGCCAGCAGCTTAGCCGGGGGAAACACTGAAGCTTTCTTT | . | TRBJ1-1 | . | TRBV11-3
CASSNPRVRSSGNTIYF | TGTGCCAGCAGCAATCCTCGCGTCCGGAGCTCTGGAAACACCATATATTTT | . | TRBJ1-3 | . | TRBV9
CASMGRGGETEAFF | TGTGCCAGCATGGGGCGGGGAGGGGAAACTGAAGCTTTCTTT | . | TRBJ1-1 | . | TRBV7-9
CASNTRRGSEAFF | TGTGCCAGCAACACACGGCGGGGCTCTGAAGCTTTCTTT | . | TRBJ1-1 | . | TRBV6-5
CASTLEVGNSPLHF | TGCGCCAGCACCCTCGAAGTTGGCAATTCACCCCTCCACTTT | . | TRBJ1-6 | . | TRBV5-1
CSVVAGGPNEQFF | TGCAGCGTTGTAGCGGGAGGGCCGAATGAGCAGTTCTTC | TRBD2 | TRBJ2-1 | few | TRBV29-1
CASSGVVRARGGLNYGYTF | TGTGCCAGCAGCGGAGTGGTCCGGGCCCGAGGGGGTTTAAACTATGGCTACACCTTC | . | TRBJ1-2 | . | TRBV7-9
CASSTLPVLRGNYEQYF | TGTGCCAGCAGCACGCTCCCGGTTTTAAGGGGTAATTACGAGCAGTACTTC | . | TRBJ2-7 | . | TRBV7-9
CASKGVWTGGDGYTF | TGTGCCAGCAAAGGGGTCTGGACAGGGGGCGATGGCTACACCTTC | TRBD1 | TRBJ1-2 | . | TRBV27
CSVETGWNTEAFF | TGCAGCGTTGAAACGGGATGGAACACTGAAGCTTTCTTT | . | TRBJ1-1 | medium-sized | TRBV29-1
CAWSKLQGQPQHF | TGTGCCTGGAGTAAACTTCAGGGACAGCCCCAGCATTTT | . | TRBJ1-5 | . | TRBV30
CASSLVGGRERKDEQFF | TGCGCCAGCAGCCTAGTTGGGGGCAGGGAAAGAAAGGATGAGCAGTTCTTC | . | TRBJ2-1 | . | TRBV4-1
CASSPDRRSYEQYF | TGTGCCAGCAGCCCTGACAGGAGATCCTACGAGCAGTACTTC | . | TRBJ2-7 | . | TRBV4-2
CASSINGGLNTEAFF | TGTGCCAGTAGTATCAACGGGGGGTTGAACACTGAAGCTTTCTTT | . | TRBJ1-1 | . | TRBV19
CASRRGQQLTDTQYF | TGTGCCAGCAGGAGGGGACAGCAGCTCACAGATACGCAGTATTTT | TRBD1 | TRBJ2-3 | . | TRBV2
CASSGYSREARGYTF | TGTGCCAGCAGTGGCTACTCCCGGGAGGCTAGGGGCTACACCTTC | . | TRBJ1-2 | . | TRBV2
CASSLSLAGGSSTDTQYF | TGTGCCAGCAGCTTGAGTCTAGCGGGGGGTTCTAGCACAGATACGCAGTATTTT | TRBD2 | TRBJ2-3 | few | TRBV5-6
CASSPRQGGNYGYTF | TGTGCCAGCTCTCCCCGACAGGGAGGAAACTATGGCTACACCTTC | TRBD1 | TRBJ1-2 | once | TRBV18
CASSSLAGDTQYF | TGTGCCAGCAGCTCTCTAGCGGGAGATACGCAGTATTTT | TRBD2 | TRBJ2-3 | few | TRBV5-5
CASSLSPGQGAREQYF | TGCGCCAGCAGCCTCTCTCCGGGACAGGGGGCGAGGGAGCAGTACTTC | TRBD1 | TRBJ2-7 | . | TRBV4-3
CASRQLSPYGYTF | TGTGCCAGTAGGCAACTTTCTCCCTATGGCTACACCTTC | . | TRBJ1-2 | . | TRBV19
CASSQAPGTSRSSYNEQFF | TGTGCCAGCAGCCAAGCGCCCGGGACTAGCAGGAGCTCCTACAATGAGCAGTTCTTC | TRBD2 | TRBJ2-1 | . | TRBV4-2
CASSLGSRGSYNEQFF | TGCGCCAGCAGCTTGGGGTCGCGTGGCTCCTACAATGAGCAGTTCTTC | . | TRBJ2-1 | once | TRBV5-1
CASRPTGTLGNTIYF | TGTGCCAGCAGACCTACCGGGACACTCGGAAACACCATATATTTT | . | TRBJ1-3 | . | TRBV5-8
CASSSLVRRDEAFF | TGCGCCAGCAGCTCCCTGGTGCGCCGGGATGAAGCTTTCTTT | . | TRBJ1-1 | . | TRBV5-1
CASSSRDFLNEQFF | TGTGCCAGCAGCTCCCGGGACTTCCTGAATGAGCAGTTCTTC | . | TRBJ2-1 | . | TRBV5-4
CASSPLTSGGAEAFF | TGTGCCAGCTCACCCCTAACCTCCGGGGGGGCTGAAGCTTTCTTT | . | TRBJ1-1 | . | TRBV18
CSGREGQSYNEQFF | TGCAGCGGACGGGAGGGCCAATCCTACAATGAGCAGTTCTTC | TRBD2 | TRBJ2-1 | . | TRBV29-1
CASSQGTSRTRSYEQYF | TGTGCCAGCAGCCAAGGGACTAGCCGGACGCGCTCCTACGAGCAGTACTTC | TRBD2 | TRBJ2-7 | few | TRBV3-1/TRBV3-2
CASSLTGGIADTQYF | TGCGCCAGCAGCTTGACGGGAGGAATCGCAGATACGCAGTATTTT | TRBD2 | TRBJ2-3 | . | TRBV5-1
CASSLGGRGTEAFF | TGTGCCAGCAGCTTGGGGGGCAGGGGCACTGAAGCTTTCTTT | . | TRBJ1-1 | few | TRBV5-6
CASSFTGTIASPLHF | TGTGCCAGTAGTTTCACAGGGACCATAGCTTCACCCCTCCACTTT | . | TRBJ1-6 | . | TRBV19
CASSRTGPEGGYTF | TGTGCCAGTAGCCGGACAGGCCCCGAAGGGGGCTACACCTTC | TRBD1 | TRBJ1-2 | . | TRBV19
CASSVGNRDYGYTF | TGTGCCAGCAGCGTAGGGAACAGGGACTATGGCTACACCTTC | . | TRBJ1-2 | . | TRBV9
CASKEGWGPYEQYF | TGCGCCAGCAAGGAGGGGTGGGGACCGTACGAGCAGTACTTC | . | TRBJ2-7 | . | TRBV5-1
CASSVVAMGGANEQYF | TGTGCCAGCAGCGTAGTCGCCATGGGGGGTGCTAACGAGCAGTACTTC | . | TRBJ2-7 | once | TRBV9
CASSLAGQGAEAFF | TGTGCCAGCAGCTTGGCCGGGCAGGGCGCTGAAGCTTTCTTT | . | TRBJ1-1 | few | TRBV5-8
CASSRFPRSTDTQYF | TGTGCCAGCAGCCGATTCCCGCGGAGCACAGATACGCAGTATTTT | . | TRBJ2-3 | many | TRBV4-2
CASSQGEGRNQPQHF | TGTGCCAGCAGCCAAGGTGAGGGGAGGAATCAGCCCCAGCATTTT | . | TRBJ1-5 | . | TRBV3-1/TRBV3-2
CASSLSSGGYASYNEQFF | TGTGCCAGCTCACTCAGTTCAGGAGGTTACGCCTCCTACAATGAGCAGTTCTTC | . | TRBJ2-1 | . | TRBV18
CASSMVPAGGHYEQYF | TGTGCCAGTAGTATGGTGCCAGCGGGGGGCCACTACGAGCAGTACTTC | TRBD2 | TRBJ2-7 | . | TRBV19
CASSFARGTTGELFF | TGTGCCAGCAGTTTTGCCAGGGGGACGACCGGGGAGCTGTTTTTT | TRBD1 | TRBJ2-2 | . | TRBV27
CASSLFYAPDQPQHF | TGTGCCAGCAGTTTATTCTACGCTCCTGATCAGCCCCAGCATTTT | . | TRBJ1-5 | . | TRBV27
CASSPTGQGIRAFF | TGTGCCAGCAGCCCAACCGGACAGGGCATCCGGGCTTTCTTT | TRBD1 | TRBJ1-1 | . | TRBV9
CASRDTQLGTEAFF | TGTGCCAGCAGAGACACGCAACTGGGCACTGAAGCTTTCTTT | . | TRBJ1-1 | . | TRBV2